The TCR beta chain under discussion was sequenced for a study of blood T cell repertoires in COVID-19. The wider study: Whether acute or convalescent, the COVID-19 samples came from the United States, Italy and Spain.

Everyone who took part was 18 to 89 years old, and they came from 24 US areas. V gave up 4 bases and J gave up 1 base, with 9 bases separating them. Germline values: CDR1 SQVTM, CDR2 ANQGSEA. The CDR3 has 13 residues. In the original analysis: Scientists estimated how many nucleated cells there were by amplifying reference gene primers. Generated by immunoSEQ multiplex PCR, the TCRdb table keeps only in-frame clones and is missing some. Clonal size and the V and J genes are those of that table, whereas D and trimming came from the DNA. The table includes about 320,000 clones, approximately 81% detected once.

Sequencing was carried out using PBMCs or T cells enriched from blood (not recorded which). The sequence came from a woman aged 25 to 39 who had been exposed to COVID-19. The genes are TRBV29-1 and TRBJ2-3; possibly TRBD1 for D (5 bases). CDR3 in DNA: TGCAGCGTTGTAGGGGTCGGCACAGATACGCAGTATTTT. It is translated as CSVVGVGTDTQYF.